Each of the 23 T cell receptor beta chains below was sequenced from the same sample in a study of blood T cell repertoires in COVID-19. Some clones are missing from TCRdb's copy, which holds only in-frame ones; the method was immunoSEQ multiplex PCR. The sample shows 250,000 or so clones, around 81% of them seen only once. Sequencing was performed on peripheral blood. Receptor source: a woman in her sixties or seventies with active or convalescent COVID-19.

The J gene is TRBJ2-6, the V gene TRBV4-2; D uncertain. CDR1 and CDR2 (germline): LGHNA, YNFKEQ. The CDR3 is 16 residues long. The ends were cut back, 0 bases at V and 0 bases at J, with 6 bases in the middle. The CDR3 DNA reads as TGTGCCAGCAGCCAAGAGGCCAGCTCTGGGGCCAACGTCCTGACTTTC. It specifies CASSQEASSGANVLTF.

The chain employs TRBV5-4 and TRBJ2-3; the D gene is possibly TRBD1 (5 bases). Trimming shortened V by 7 bases and J by 3 bases, and 18 bases separated the two germline ends. This CDR3 is built from 15 residues. Germline CDR1 reads SGHNT; CDR2 reads YYREEE (reference sequence). The CDR3 coding sequence is TGTGCCAGCGCCTTTTGGGCAGGGTCAACAGATACGCAGTATTTT. Amino acids: CASAFWAGSTDTQYF.

The CDR3 region is CASSPGQGGLDTEAFF. CDR3 DNA: TGTGCCAGCAGCCCAGGACAGGGAGGCCTGGACACTGAAGCTTTCTTT. This chain links TRBV6-4 with TRBJ1-1, with 8 bases matching TRBD1. CDR3 size: 16 residues. V lost 6 bases to trimming and J lost 3 bases; unmatched junction nucleotides: 12. Germline CDR1 and CDR2: MRHNA and SNTAGT.

V and J are TRBV24-1 and TRBJ1-2; a weak D match, TRBD1 (6 bases). The germline V and J ends were trimmed by 9 bases and 8 bases, with 21 bases remaining between them. This CDR3 spans 14 amino acids. Looked up from germline, CDR1 is KGHDR and CDR2 is SFDVKD. CDR3: CATESDSYQGGYTF. CDR3 coding DNA: TGTGCCACCGAATCGGACAGTTATCAAGGAGGCTACACCTTC.

The rearrangement links TRBV5-1 to TRBJ2-5; D may be TRBD1 (6 bases). Germline CDR1 SGHRS, CDR2 YFSETQ. The CDR3 is made up of 18 amino acids. Trimming stripped 2 bases from V and 5 bases from J, with 25 bases between. CDR3 loop: CASSFTGSSLVGRETQYF. For the CDR3, the DNA is TGCGCCAGCAGCTTTACAGGGAGCTCACTAGTAGGCCGCGAGACCCAGTACTTC.

The V and J genes are TRBV5-1 and TRBJ2-7, with a weak D call TRBD1 (5 bases). Trimming pared 0 bases from V and 5 bases from J, leaving 9 bases between. The CDR3 length is 13 residues. Germline CDR1 reads SGHRS; CDR2 reads YFSETQ. In DNA form, the CDR3 reads TGCGCCAGCAGCTTGGCCAGGGCCCACGAGCAGTACTTC. It codes for CASSLARAHEQYF.

The chain couples TRBV19 to TRBJ1-4, with 8 bases fitting TRBD1. This CDR3 is built from 14 residues. V shed 7 bases and J 5 bases; nucleotides not matched to a gene: 6. Germline V CDR1 and CDR2: LNHDA, SQIVND (reference sequence). The CDR3 protein is CASTRRQGNEKLFF. In DNA, the CDR3 is TGTGCCAGTACCCGGCGACAGGGGAATGAAAAACTGTTTTTT.

This clone has just a few counts. The V gene is TRBV9, the J gene TRBJ1-2, with 7 nucleotides matching TRBD1. The CDR3 contains 14 residues. Germline V gives CDR1 SGDLS, CDR2 YYNGEE. V dropped 4 bases and J dropped 8; count of bases not matched to a gene: 11. CDR3 sequence reads: CASSTRTGREGYTF. The CDR3 coding sequence is TGTGCCAGCAGCACCCGGACAGGACGGGAGGGCTACACCTTC.

The V call is TRBV29-1, the J call TRBJ2-1; 8 bases line up with TRBD1. With V trimmed by 7 bases and J by 4 bases, 9 bases remained unmatched. Germline CDR1 reads SQVTM; CDR2 reads ANQGSEA. The CDR3 covers 14 residues. CDR3 residues: CSASRGLGYNEQFF. CDR3 in DNA: TGCAGCGCTAGCAGGGGGCTGGGATACAATGAGCAGTTCTTC.

V is TRBV7-8 and J is TRBJ1-1, with D possibly being TRBD1 (5 bases). V lost 1 base, J lost 1 base, and 10 bases lay in between. Germline V lookup: CDR1 SGHVS, CDR2 FQNEAQ. The CDR3 contains 15 residues. The CDR3 DNA is TGTGCCAGCAGCTTAGGGCTCGGGGGGAACACTGAAGCTTTCTTT. Translating gives CASSLGLGGNTEAFF.

The chain employs TRBV6-2 or TRBV6-3 and TRBJ2-7; 13 positions match TRBD2. CDR1 is MNHEY and CDR2 is SVGEGT in the germline V gene. The CDR3 runs 17 residues. J gave up 3 bases and V 6 bases, and 11 bases lay outside the gene matches. CDR3 coding DNA: TGTGCCAGCAGCCGCGATCGGACTAGCGGGAGAAACTACGAGCAGTACTTC. Residues: CASSRDRTSGRNYEQYF.

The V gene is TRBV6-2 or TRBV6-3, the J gene TRBJ2-5; 7 positions match TRBD1. The CDR3 is 12 amino acids. Germline CDR1 is MNHEY and CDR2 is SVGEGT. V was clipped by 4 bases and J by 13 bases; unmatched bases: 9. The CDR3 region is CASSFRGNLLYF. CDR3 DNA sequence: TGTGCCAGCAGTTTCAGGGGGAACTTGCTGTACTTC.

The chain is built from TRBV5-1 and TRBJ2-3, with a tentative D call TRBD2 (6 bases). Germline loops: CDR1 SGHRS, CDR2 YFSETQ. Trimming cost V 0 bases and J 0 bases, with 11 bases left between them. The CDR3 totals 16 residues. The CDR3 bases are TGCGCCAGCAGCTTGGGTAGCGGAATAAGCACAGATACGCAGTATTTT. Residues: CASSLGSGISTDTQYF.

V usage is TRBV7-8 and J usage is TRBJ2-3; D not certain. V lost 3 bases, J lost 1 base, and 8 bases lay in between. CDR1 and CDR2 (germline): SGHVS, FQNEAQ. The CDR3 runs 14 residues. CDR3 amino acids: CASSFGGRTDTQYF. CDR3 DNA: TGTGCCAGCAGCTTTGGCGGTCGCACAGATACGCAGTATTTT. The variable domain in full, completed from reference TRBV7-8 and TRBJ2-3, reads GAGVSQSPRYKVAKRGQDVALRCDPISGHVSLFWYQQALGQGPEFLTYFQNEAQLDKSGLPSDRFFAERPEGSVSTLKIQRTQQEDSAVYLCASSFGGRTDTQYFGPGTRLTVL.

V usage is TRBV2 and J usage is TRBJ1-6; the D gene is possibly TRBD1 (5 bases). Germline V gene sequence: CDR1 SNHLY, CDR2 FYNNEI. V was clipped by 6 bases and J by 6 bases, with 15 bases between them. The CDR3 has 15 residues. As DNA, the CDR3 is TGTGCCAGCAGGAGGCCAGACGGGGGTAATTCACCCCTCCACTTT. As protein: CASRRPDGGNSPLHF.

This chain links TRBV5-1 with TRBJ2-5; TRBD2 is a possible D gene (5 bases). This CDR3 spans 13 amino acids. Trimming took 3 bases from V and 14 from J, leaving 20 bases between them. Germline CDR1 SGHRS, CDR2 YFSETQ. The CDR3 sequence is CASSSMIGGDAYF. DNA for the CDR3: TGCGCCAGCAGCTCGATGATAGGAGGTGACGCCTACTTC.

The V gene is TRBV21-1, the J gene TRBJ1-6; TRBD1, as called in the table, went unchecked against the DNA. TRBV21-1 is described as a pseudogene. This CDR3 has 17 amino acids. CDR3 sequence reads: CASSKFSPTGKGSPLHF. The CDR3 DNA is TGTGCCAGCAGCAAATTTTCCCCGACAGGGAAAGGTTCACCCCTCCACTTT.

V is TRBV16 and J is TRBJ1-2; D is perhaps TRBD1 (5 bases). V was pared by 4 bases and J by 1 base, with 13 bases between. This CDR3 is 15 amino acids long. CDR1 is KGHSY, CDR2 FQNENV, per germline. In DNA form, the CDR3 reads TGTGCCAGCAGCCCCGTTCTACAGGATAACTATGGCTACACCTTC. Translated: CASSPVLQDNYGYTF.

The chain uses TRBV5-1 and TRBJ1-1; 9 nucleotides match TRBD1. Losses at the gene ends were 4 bases for V and 5 bases for J; bases not matched to a gene: 6. Germline CDR1 SGHRS, CDR2 YFSETQ. The CDR3 sequence is 14 residues long. CDR3 sequence (DNA): TGCGCCAGCAGCCCGGACAGGGGTGGGACTGAAGCTTTCTTT. Translation gives CASSPDRGGTEAFF.

The chain recombines TRBV7-2 with TRBJ1-4, with 7 bases aligning to TRBD1. Germline V lookup: CDR1 SGHTA, CDR2 FQGNSA. The trim removed 2 bases at V and 7 bases at J, leaving 4 bases unmatched. The CDR3 contains 14 residues. CDR3 nucleotides: TGTGCCAGCAGCTTAAGGCAGGGGGGTGAAAAACTGTTTTTT. Translated, it gives CASSLRQGGEKLFF.

The chain carries TRBV18 and TRBJ2-4, with TRBD1 as a possible D gene (5 bases). V was pared by 3 bases and J by 8 bases, with 14 bases between. CDR3 size: 14 residues. Germline V CDR1 and CDR2: KGHSH, LQKENI. CDR3 sequence reads: CASSPAQGVDIQYF. Here the CDR3 DNA reads TGTGCCAGCTCACCGGCACAAGGGGTGGACATTCAGTACTTC.

The V and J genes are TRBV28 and TRBJ2-5; 9 nucleotides align to TRBD2. The trim removed 6 bases at V and 2 bases at J, leaving 16 bases unmatched. Germline CDR1 reads MDHEN; CDR2 reads SYDVKM. CDR3 length: 18 amino acids. Here the CDR3 reads CASSRPSAPSGVQETQYF. The DNA of the CDR3 is TGTGCCAGCAGCCGACCCTCGGCCCCTAGCGGGGTTCAAGAGACCCAGTACTTC.

The chain is built from TRBV20-1 and TRBJ1-1; D gene ambiguous. This CDR3 is 12 amino acids long. V shed 3 bases and J shed 2 bases, with 7 bases lying between them. Per germline, CDR1 DFQATT and CDR2 SNEGSKA (reference sequence). This CDR3 reads CSASADNTEAFF. CDR3 nucleotide sequence: TGCAGTGCTAGTGCAGATAACACTGAAGCTTTCTTT.